This entry lists 30 T cell receptor beta chains sequenced from one sample in a study of shared clonotypes between healthy human individuals. Clones were sequenced by immunoSEQ multiplex PCR, and TCRdb holds only the in-frame ones, with some missing. The sample consists of some 2,500,000 clones, 93% of them appearing once. The specimen was naive CD4+ T cells from PBMCs. As to subset: CD45RA+ positively selected. The source of these receptors is a man aged 18 to 30 in good health. Some clones in this sample may be carry-over from other donors' samples.

The chain uses TRBV28 and TRBJ2-4; 9 bases fit TRBD2. Trimming removed 6 bases from V and 7 bases from J; junction bases left unmatched: 7. This CDR3 comprises 14 residues. Germline V gene sequence: CDR1 MDHEN, CDR2 SYDVKM. The CDR3 loop reads CASRRGGGQNIQYF. CDR3 in DNA: TGTGCCAGCAGGCGGGGGGGAGGCCAGAACATTCAGTACTTC.

This sequence joins TRBV7-7 and TRBJ2-1; unclear D gene. Germline V gene lookup returns CDR1 SSHAT and CDR2 FNYEAQ (reference sequence). Trimming pared 4 bases from V and 0 bases from J, leaving 13 bases between. The CDR3 totals 16 residues. The CDR3 region is CASSSRLADSYNEQFF. The CDR3 nucleotides are TGTGCCAGCAGCTCTCGTTTGGCGGACTCCTACAATGAGCAGTTCTTC.

The chain is built from TRBV5-4 and TRBJ2-1, with TRBD2 matching over 9 bases. The CDR3 spans 16 residues. With V trimmed by 0 bases and J by 4 bases, 5 bases remained unmatched. CDR1 and CDR2 (germline): SGHNT, YYREEE (reference sequence). The CDR3 DNA reads TGTGCCAGCAGCTTGGACGCGGGAGGGTCGTACAATGAGCAGTTCTTC. Translated, it gives CASSLDAGGSYNEQFF.

V gene TRBV30 combines with J gene TRBJ2-2, with 9 bases identical to TRBD2. Looked up from germline, CDR1 is GTSNPN and CDR2 is SVGIG (reference sequence). This CDR3 region has 16 residues. V was pared by 5 bases and J by 3 bases, with 10 bases of the junction left unmatched. CDR3 DNA sequence: TGTGCCTGGGGGAGAGGGCTAGCGGGGCACACCGGGGAGCTGTTTTTT. Encoded protein: CAWGRGLAGHTGELFF.

The genes are TRBV11-3 and TRBJ1-2, with 8 bases lining up with TRBD1. The CDR3 is 16 amino acids. Germline CDR1 reads SGHNT; CDR2 reads YENEEA. With 2 bases clipped from V and 3 bases from J, the junction kept 8 bases outside the gene matches. The CDR3 DNA reads as TGTGCCAGCAGCTTATACTCAGGGGGCAAGCACTATGGCTACACCTTC. Its translation: CASSLYSGGKHYGYTF. The variable domain in full, completed from reference TRBV11-3 and TRBJ1-2, reads EAGVVQSPRYKIIEKKQPVAFWCNPISGHNTLYWYLQNLGQGPELLIRYENEEAVDDSQLPKDRFSAERLKGVDSTLKIQPAELGDSAVYLCASSLYSGGKHYGYTFGSGTRLTVV.

This clone was recorded once. This chain uses TRBV28 with TRBJ2-5, with 9 nucleotides matching TRBD1. Per the germline V gene, CDR1 is MDHEN and CDR2 is SYDVKM. The CDR3 runs 14 residues. The trim removed 6 bases at V and 5 bases at J, leaving 7 bases unmatched. CDR3 DNA: TGTGCCAGCAGCCTAACAGGGGGCGATGAGACCCAGTACTTC. Protein product: CASSLTGGDETQYF.

On this clone: The sample has other DNA sequences that encode this CDR3 too. This chain links TRBV5-1 with TRBJ2-3, with a tentative D call TRBD2 (7 bases). The CDR3 runs to 15 residues. Trimming pared 4 bases from V and 5 bases from J, leaving 17 bases between. Germline V gene lookup returns CDR1 SGHRS and CDR2 YFSETQ. Here the CDR3 DNA reads TGCGCCAGCAGCCTGGGGGCGGGGGCCGGAGATACGCAGTATTTT. Amino acids: CASSLGAGAGDTQYF.

The chain recombines TRBV5-5 with TRBJ1-1, with D unclear. The V and J ends lost 1 base and 1 base respectively, with 5 bases between them. The CDR3 is 13 residues long. Germline lookup yields CDR1 SGHKS and CDR2 YYEKEE (reference sequence). CDR3 nucleotides: TGTGCCAGCAGCTTGCGAGGGAACACTGAAGCTTTCTTT. Translation gives CASSLRGNTEAFF.

Turning to this clone: Other DNA sequences in this specimen translate into the identical CDR3. V usage is TRBV7-2 and J usage is TRBJ2-1; tentatively, D is TRBD1 or TRBD2 (5 bases each). Per germline, CDR1 SGHTA and CDR2 FQGNSA. This CDR3 has 15 amino acids. V was clipped by 0 bases and J by 0 bases, with 6 bases between them. The DNA of the CDR3 is TGTGCCAGCAGCTTAGCGGGACCCTCCTACAATGAGCAGTTCTTC. It yields the protein CASSLAGPSYNEQFF.

The gene calls are TRBV27 and TRBJ2-3, with a possible D match to TRBD2 (6 bases). The germline V gene has CDR1 MNHEY and CDR2 SMNVEV (reference sequence). The CDR3 is 16 amino acids. V was clipped by 0 bases and J by 1 base, with 11 bases between them. Here the CDR3 reads CASSLSWASGTDTQYF. CDR3 DNA sequence: TGTGCCAGCAGTTTATCGTGGGCTAGCGGCACAGATACGCAGTATTTT.

The chain links TRBV14 to TRBJ2-1, with 10 bases fitting TRBD1. The CDR3 has 15 amino acids. V trimming: 2 bases; J trimming: 3 bases; junction bases outside the gene matches: 1. Germline V CDR1 and CDR2: SGHDN, FVKESK. The CDR3 is CASSQWTGGYNEQFF. As DNA, the CDR3 is TGTGCCAGCAGCCAATGGACAGGGGGCTACAATGAGCAGTTCTTC.

The rearrangement uses TRBV7-2 and TRBJ1-1, with D maybe TRBD1 (6 bases). Germline assignment: CDR1 SGHTA and CDR2 FQGNSA. The CDR3 length is 12 residues. V was cut by 7 bases and J by 4 bases, with 10 bases left in between. The CDR3 DNA reads as TGTGCCAGCATTGAACAGGGCACTGAAGCTTTCTTT. It codes for CASIEQGTEAFF.

The gene calls are TRBV5-5 and TRBJ2-1, with 7 bases fitting TRBD1. In germline, CDR1 is SGHKS, CDR2 YYEKEE (reference sequence). The CDR3 runs to 15 residues. V trimming: 1 base; J trimming: 4 bases; junction bases outside the gene matches: 5. CDR3 coding DNA: TGTGCCAGCAGCTTGTGGTCAGGGGGATACAATGAGCAGTTCTTC. As protein: CASSLWSGGYNEQFF.

In regard to this clone: Other DNA variants within this sample encode the same CDR3. The chain combines TRBV2 with TRBJ2-5; perhaps TRBD1 as D (5 bases). The CDR3 is made up of 13 amino acids. V lost 4 bases, J lost 2 bases, and 8 bases lay in between. Germline V gene data show CDR1 as SNHLY and CDR2 as FYNNEI. Here the CDR3 DNA reads TGTGCCAGCAGTGGACAGACTCAAGAGACCCAGTACTTC. Translated, it gives CASSGQTQETQYF.

The chain couples TRBV4-1 to TRBJ1-6, with D possibly TRBD1 on 5 matching bases. V gave up 0 bases and J gave up 17 bases, with 14 bases separating them. The CDR3 loop spans 13 amino acids. Germline CDR1 is MGHRA and CDR2 is YSYEKL. The CDR3 reads CASSQDRATVVHF. For the CDR3, the DNA is TGCGCCAGCAGCCAAGACAGGGCCACGGTTGTCCACTTT.

The chain combines TRBV6-9 with TRBJ1-5; the D is unclear. The V gene's germline CDR1 is MNHGY and CDR2 SVAAGI. This CDR3 is 18 amino acids long. The V gene lost 4 bases and the J gene lost 0 bases, with 19 bases spanning the gap. The CDR3 DNA sequence: TGTGCCAGCAGTTCGAGGAAGCCCCAGTCGCGTAGCAATCAGCCCCAGCATTTT. This translates into CASSSRKPQSRSNQPQHF.

The chain has TRBV10-3 and TRBJ1-3, with D uncertain. V was clipped by 3 bases and J by 2 bases, with 8 bases between them. CDR3 length: 14 amino acids. Germline CDR1 and CDR2: ENHRY and SYGVKD. The CDR3 sequence: CAISDQRAGNTIYF. CDR3 nucleotides: TGTGCCATCAGTGATCAGAGGGCTGGAAACACCATATATTTT.

This clone was counted once. This chain connects TRBV25-1 to TRBJ2-7; 9 positions match TRBD1. Germline CDR1 reads MGHDK; CDR2 reads SYGVNS. The V and J ends lost 3 bases and 0 bases, in that order; junction bases with no gene match: 6. The CDR3 length is 16 residues. CDR3 sequence (DNA): TGTGCCAGCAGTGATACCGGGACAGGGTCCTCCTACGAGCAGTACTTC. This sequence encodes CASSDTGTGSSYEQYF.

V and J are TRBV7-6 and TRBJ2-7, with 10 bases that match TRBD2. Germline lookup yields CDR1 SGHVS and CDR2 FNYEAQ. This CDR3 comprises 17 residues. Losses at the gene ends were 3 bases for V and 2 bases for J; bases not matched to a gene: 10. The CDR3 nucleotides are TGTGCCAGCAGCTTTCAGCCTCCTAGCGGGAGAACCTACGAGCAGTACTTC. Protein sequence: CASSFQPPSGRTYEQYF.

The rearrangement links TRBV30 to TRBJ2-5; D ambiguous. Germline V lookup: CDR1 GTSNPN, CDR2 SVGIG (reference sequence). V was trimmed by 0 bases and J by 5 bases, leaving 10 bases between them. The CDR3 extends over 13 amino acids. The CDR3, as DNA: TGTGCCTGGAGTGTACCAGGCCCGGAGACCCAGTACTTC. The encoded protein is CAWSVPGPETQYF.

The rearrangement uses TRBV5-1 and TRBJ2-3; D uncertain. V lost 4 bases and J 2 bases, leaving 11 bases between the germline ends. The germline V gene encodes CDR1 SGHRS and CDR2 YFSETQ. The CDR3 spans 14 residues. CDR3 residues: CASSAEAYTDTQYF. The CDR3 DNA reads TGCGCCAGCAGCGCGGAAGCATACACAGATACGCAGTATTTT.

This sequence joins TRBV27 and TRBJ2-5, with D perhaps assigned TRBD1 or TRBD2 (7 bases each). Germline CDR1 is MNHEY and CDR2 is SMNVEV (reference sequence). Between the trimmed V and J ends, which lost 2 bases and 1 base, there was a span of 17 bases. The CDR3 extends over 17 amino acids. CDR3 nucleotides: TGTGCCAGCAGTTTAAGGGGCAGGGGGGGGTCCCAAGAGACCCAGTACTTC. Translating gives CASSLRGRGGSQETQYF.

The V gene is TRBV10-3, the J gene TRBJ2-5, with 7 bases identical to TRBD1. V was clipped by 6 bases and J by 1 base; unmatched bases: 2. Germline lookup yields CDR1 ENHRY and CDR2 SYGVKD. The length of the CDR3 is 13 residues. CDR3 loop: CAIRGTVQETQYF. The DNA of the CDR3 is TGTGCCATCAGGGGGACAGTCCAAGAGACCCAGTACTTC.

The V gene is TRBV18, the J gene TRBJ1-2, with no clear D. Deletions cut 5 bases from V and 0 bases from J, with 7 bases between. Germline lookup yields CDR1 KGHSH and CDR2 LQKENI. The CDR3 totals 13 residues. The CDR3: CASSEPTNYGYTF. CDR3 DNA: TGTGCCAGCTCAGAGCCTACTAACTATGGCTACACCTTC.

This rearrangement joins TRBV18 to TRBJ1-1; D not certain. V was pared by 3 bases and J by 1 base, with 9 bases between. This CDR3 is built from 14 residues. The germline CDR1 and CDR2 sequences are KGHSH and LQKENI. The CDR3 DNA sequence: TGTGCCAGCTCACCTTCTATCCCGAACACTGAAGCTTTCTTT. Its protein product is CASSPSIPNTEAFF.

In its sample, this clone was seen a few times. In the same sample, other DNA sequences code for this CDR3. The chain carries TRBV9 and TRBJ2-3; D unclear. Looked up from germline, CDR1 is SGDLS and CDR2 is YYNGEE. The CDR3 loop spans 11 amino acids. The germline V and J ends were trimmed by 0 bases and 6 bases, with 2 bases remaining between them. CDR3 residues: CASSVGDTQYF. CDR3 nucleotides: TGTGCCAGCAGCGTAGGTGATACGCAGTATTTT.

V gene TRBV10-3 combines with J gene TRBJ1-4; 8 positions match TRBD1. The trim removed 3 bases at V and 7 bases at J, leaving 7 bases unmatched. This CDR3 spans 15 amino acids. The germline V gene encodes CDR1 ENHRY and CDR2 SYGVKD. DNA for the CDR3: TGTGCCATCAGTGATGGGGACAGGACGGGTGAAAAACTGTTTTTT. Translating it yields CAISDGDRTGEKLFF.

The gene calls are TRBV6-5 and TRBJ2-7; D gene uncertain. Germline V CDR1 and CDR2: MNHEY, SVGAGI. Trimming removed 2 bases from V and 3 bases from J, with 14 bases in between. The CDR3 is made up of 15 amino acids. CDR3 nucleotide sequence: TGTGCCAGCAGTTACAATTCGCTGTCTTACTACGAGCAGTACTTC. This translates into CASSYNSLSYYEQYF.

The V gene is TRBV7-6, the J gene TRBJ2-7, with D perhaps being TRBD1 or TRBD2 (5 bases each). In germline, CDR1 is SGHVS, CDR2 FNYEAQ. This CDR3 is built from 13 residues. Trimming stripped 5 bases from V and 5 bases from J, with 13 bases between. DNA for the CDR3: TGTGCCAGCAGCACCCAGGGAGTGGACGAGCAGTACTTC. Translating gives CASSTQGVDEQYF.

The chain joins TRBV5-6 to TRBJ2-3; D possibly matches TRBD1 or TRBD2 (5 bases each). Trimming stripped 2 bases from V and 7 bases from J, with 11 bases between. Per germline, CDR1 SGHDT and CDR2 YYEEEE. The CDR3 consists of 13 residues. The CDR3 reads CASSFEGRNTQYF. CDR3 in DNA: TGTGCCAGCAGCTTTGAGGGGCGGAATACGCAGTATTTT.